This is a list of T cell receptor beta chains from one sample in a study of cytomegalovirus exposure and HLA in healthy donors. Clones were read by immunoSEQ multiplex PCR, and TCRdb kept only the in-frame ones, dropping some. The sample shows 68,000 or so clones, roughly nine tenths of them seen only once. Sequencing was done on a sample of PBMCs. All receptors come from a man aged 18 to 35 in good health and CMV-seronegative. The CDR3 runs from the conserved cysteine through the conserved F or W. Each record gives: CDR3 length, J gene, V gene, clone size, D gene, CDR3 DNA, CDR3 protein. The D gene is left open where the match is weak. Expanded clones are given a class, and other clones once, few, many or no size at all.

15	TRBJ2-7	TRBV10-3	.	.	TGTGCCATCAGTGAGGGACTTGGAGGCTCCTACGAGCAGTACTTC	CAISEGLGGSYEQYF
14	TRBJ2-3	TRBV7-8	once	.	TGTGCCAGCAGCTTCAGGGGGGTCACAGATACGCAGTATTTT	CASSFRGVTDTQYF
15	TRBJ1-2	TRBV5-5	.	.	TGTGCCAGCAGCTTGGAGGCAGGGTTGGACTATGGCTACACCTTC	CASSLEAGLDYGYTF
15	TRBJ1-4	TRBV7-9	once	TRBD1	TGTGCCAGCAGCTTAGAGCCGGGACAGGGGGAAAAACTGTTTTTT	CASSLEPGQGEKLFF
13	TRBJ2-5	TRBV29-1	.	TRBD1	TGCAGCGTTTTGGGACAGGGAGGAGAGACCCAGTACTTC	CSVLGQGGETQYF
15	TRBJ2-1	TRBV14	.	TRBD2	TGTGCCAGCAGCTGGGGGACTAGCGGGAGTAATGAGCAGTTCTTC	CASSWGTSGSNEQFF
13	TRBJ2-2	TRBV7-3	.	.	TGTGCCAGCAGCTTAACTCTCGCCGGGGAGCTGTTTTTT	CASSLTLAGELFF
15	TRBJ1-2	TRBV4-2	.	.	TGTGCCAGCAGCCAAGACGGCAGGGGAATACATGGCTACACCTTC	CASSQDGRGIHGYTF
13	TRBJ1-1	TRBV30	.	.	TGTGCCTGGGCCAGGGATGGGAACACTGAAGCTTTCTTT	CAWARDGNTEAFF
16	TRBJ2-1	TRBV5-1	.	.	TGCGCCAGCAGCTTGGTCGGGCGGGTCGGCTACAATGAGCAGTTCTTC	CASSLVGRVGYNEQFF
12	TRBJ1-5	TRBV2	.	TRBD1	TGTGCCAGCAGTTTTAGACAGGGGCCCCAGCATTTT	CASSFRQGPQHF
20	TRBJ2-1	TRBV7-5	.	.	TGTGCCAGAAGCCCGACGGCAGGGCCTGAAATTAGGGCCTCCTACAATGAGCAGTTCTTC	CARSPTAGPEIRASYNEQFF
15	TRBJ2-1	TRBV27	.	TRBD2	TGTGCCAGCAGTGTATCTGGCGGGAGTCTGGATGAGCAGTTCTTC	CASSVSGGSLDEQFF
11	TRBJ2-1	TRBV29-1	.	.	TGCAGCGTTGAAAGTCTAGCGGAGCAGTTCTTC	CSVESLAEQFF
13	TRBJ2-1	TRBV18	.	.	TGTGCCAGCTCAACCACGAGGGTCAATGAGCAGTTCTTC	CASSTTRVNEQFF
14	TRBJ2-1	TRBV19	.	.	TGTGCCAGTAGTATAATGACGGGAGACGATGAGCAGTTCTTC	CASSIMTGDDEQFF
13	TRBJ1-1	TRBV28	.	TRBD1	TGTGCCAGCAGGGACAGGGAGCGGACTGAAGCTTTCTTT	CASRDRERTEAFF
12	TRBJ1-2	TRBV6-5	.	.	TGTGCCAGCCTTTCTACGGCGGGTGGCTACACCTTC	CASLSTAGGYTF
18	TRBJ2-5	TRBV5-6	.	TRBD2	TGTGCCAGCAGCCTACGGACTAGCGGGAGAGGATATCAAGAGACCCAGTACTTC	CASSLRTSGRGYQETQYF